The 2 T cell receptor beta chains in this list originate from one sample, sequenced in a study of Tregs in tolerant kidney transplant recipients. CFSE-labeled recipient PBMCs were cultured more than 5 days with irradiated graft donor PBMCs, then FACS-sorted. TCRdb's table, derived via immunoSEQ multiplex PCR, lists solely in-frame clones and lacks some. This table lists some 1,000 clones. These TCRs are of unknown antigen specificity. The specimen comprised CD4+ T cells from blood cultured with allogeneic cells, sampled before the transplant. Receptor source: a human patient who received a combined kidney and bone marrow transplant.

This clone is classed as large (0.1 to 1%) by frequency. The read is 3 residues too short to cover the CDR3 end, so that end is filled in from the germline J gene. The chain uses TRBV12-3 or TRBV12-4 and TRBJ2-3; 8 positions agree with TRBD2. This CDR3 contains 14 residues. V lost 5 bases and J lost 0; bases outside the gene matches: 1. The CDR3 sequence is CASSASGSTDTQYF. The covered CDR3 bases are TGTGCCAGCAGTGCTAGCGGGAGCACAGATACG.

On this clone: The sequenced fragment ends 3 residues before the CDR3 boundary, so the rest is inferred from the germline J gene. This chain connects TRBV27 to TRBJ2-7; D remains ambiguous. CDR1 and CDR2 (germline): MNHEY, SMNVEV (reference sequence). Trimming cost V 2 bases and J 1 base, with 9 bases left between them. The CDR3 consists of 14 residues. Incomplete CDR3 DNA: TGTGCCAGCAGTTTAAGGGCCGAGTCCTACGAG. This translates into CASSLRAESYE. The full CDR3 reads CASSLRAESYEQYF.